This TCR beta chain stems from a study of T cells in Graves' hyperthyroidism and ophthalmopathy. Amplification yielded TCR beta CDR3 regions, with RNA transcripts as the source. When the TCR CDR3 underwent first-round RT-PCR, the HTBI primer set was used. MiXCR was run by TCRdb on the multiplex PCR reads, yielding one entry per CDR3 protein. The repertoire has around 300,000 distinct CDR3 sequences, about an eighth of them found once; the top ten carry 7.9%. This clonotype was observed many times. Its ends do not fully match the called genes, so a read error is possible. The V gene's germline CDR1 is MNHNY and CDR2 SVGAGI (reference sequence). CDR3 length equals 15 residues.

The chain has TRBV6-6 and TRBJ2-7; no clear D. Source material: blood. This sequence originates from a woman between 35 and 50 years old with Graves' hyperthyroidism. This CDR3 reads CANSYGRPASYEQYF. The CDR3 DNA follows: TGTGCCAACAGTTACGGACGGCCGGCATCCTACGAGCAGTACTTC.